The clone carrying this TCR beta chain was seen many times. Its matching antigen is unknown. The J segment lost 2 bases and the V segment lost 2 bases, leaving 5 bases of the junction unmatched. CDR1 and CDR2 from the germline V gene are SEHNR and FQNEAQ (reference sequence). CDR3 length: 17 residues. This entry is derived from a study of human T cells and chemical hapten exposure. Overall study results and limits: TCRs exceeding a frequency of 1 in 1000 stayed unchanged under DPC sensitization. Expanded TCRs were compared with controls, and the expanded TCRs formed significantly more large CDR3 similarity clusters.

From the RACE reads, TCRdb called clonotypes with MiXCR, one entry per CDR3 protein. The table shows around 380,000 distinct CDR3 sequences, with around 4.8% occurring only once. Time point here: patch test 1, 2 weeks after DPC sensitization. Specified treatment: therapeutic diphenylcyclopropenone sensitization with weekly scalp DPC. The chain links TRBV7-9 to TRBJ2-6; 8 nucleotides agree with TRBD1. This sequence originates from a woman aged 50 to 60 with alopecia areata. Some clones in this sample may be carry-over from other donors' samples. This sample comprised whole blood, obtained in connection with sensitization to the hapten diphenylcyclopropenone (DPC). CDR3 amino acids: CASSLRQGAAGANVLTF. In nucleotides, the CDR3 is TGTGCCAGCAGCTTAAGGCAGGGGGCGGCTGGGGCCAACGTCCTGACTTTC.